The entry that follows covers one T cell receptor (beta chain) sequence. Antigen specificity is unknown. The sample is drawn from a study of radiation and T cells in renal cell carcinoma. Study in general: Nephrectomy followed 15 Gy stereotactic body radiation by 4 weeks. Study outcomes and limitations: Top tumor clonotypes rose in blood 2 weeks post-radiation, then contracted.

Clones were read by immunoSEQ multiplex PCR, and TCRdb kept only the in-frame ones, dropping some. The table has 100,000 to 150,000 clones, over 75% seen once. The V end lost 5 bases, the J end lost 4 bases, and 14 bases lay between the germline ends. The length of the CDR3 is 15 residues. Germline V gene data show CDR1 as LNHDA and CDR2 as SQIVND (reference sequence). The time point denotes: blood 2 weeks post-SBRT. This sample's treatment: 15 Gy SBRT to primary tumor, nephrectomy 4 weeks later. Serial blood draws occurred at baseline and 2 and 4 weeks post-SBRT. The patient's renal cell carcinoma had clear cell pathology.

This chain links TRBV19 with TRBJ1-4; D is possibly TRBD1 (5 bases). Sequenced here: blood, sampled from a patient whose treatment included radiotherapy and nephrectomy. The receptor was isolated from a woman aged 55-69 years with renal cell carcinoma. CDR3 sequence reads: CASSYPGTFNEKLFF. The CDR3 DNA reads TGTGCCAGTAGTTACCCCGGGACCTTTAATGAAAAACTGTTTTTT. Full variable domain (missing parts from reference TRBV19 and TRBJ1-4): DGGITQSPKYLFRKEGQNVTLSCEQNLNHDAMYWYRQDPGQGLRLIYYSQIVNDFQKGDIAEGYSVSREKKESFPLTVTSAQKNPTAFYLCASSYPGTFNEKLFFGSGTQLSVL.